Here is one T cell receptor beta chain with its context. Its specificity is unknown. This sample stems from a study of cytomegalovirus exposure and HLA in healthy donors. Study-wide findings and caveats: Most subjects' HLA-A and HLA-B alleles were reportedly predicted from TCR beta sequences. The study flagged around 150 TCR beta chains as cytomegalovirus-associated.

A multiplex PCR was run with 60 Vbeta primers and 13 Jbeta primers. This table comes from immunoSEQ multiplex PCR, and its TCRdb copy is limited to in-frame clones, with some not included. This sample has about 220,000 clones, with 82% found just once. The germline gives CDR1 SGHDN, CDR2 FVKESK. CDR3 length: 14 residues. Trimming removed 4 bases from V and 4 bases from J; junction bases left unmatched: 3. This sequence was found in a man in his forties in good health and CMV-seropositive. The sample taken for sequencing was PBMCs. V usage is TRBV14 and J usage is TRBJ2-3; 9 positions agree with TRBD2. The CDR3 coding sequence is TGTGCCAGCAGCCTTAGCGGGAGCGCAGATACGCAGTATTTT. Translation gives CASSLSGSADTQYF.